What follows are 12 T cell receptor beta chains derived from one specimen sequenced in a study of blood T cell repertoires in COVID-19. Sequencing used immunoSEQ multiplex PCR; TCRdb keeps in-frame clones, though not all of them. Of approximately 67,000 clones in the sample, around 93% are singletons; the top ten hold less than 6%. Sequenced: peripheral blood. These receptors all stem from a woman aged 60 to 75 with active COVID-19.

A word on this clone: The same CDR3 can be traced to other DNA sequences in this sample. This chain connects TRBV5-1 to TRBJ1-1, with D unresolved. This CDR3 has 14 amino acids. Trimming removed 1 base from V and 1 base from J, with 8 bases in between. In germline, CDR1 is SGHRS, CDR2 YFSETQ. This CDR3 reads CASSLQTGNTEAFF. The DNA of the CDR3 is TGCGCCAGCAGCTTGCAGACGGGGAACACTGAAGCTTTCTTT.

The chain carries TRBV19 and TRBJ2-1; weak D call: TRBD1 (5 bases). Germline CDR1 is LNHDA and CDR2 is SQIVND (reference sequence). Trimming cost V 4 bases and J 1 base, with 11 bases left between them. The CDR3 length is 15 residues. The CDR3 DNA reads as TGTGCCAGTAGTAGGGGCGCATCTTCCTACAATGAGCAGTTCTTC. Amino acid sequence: CASSRGASSYNEQFF.

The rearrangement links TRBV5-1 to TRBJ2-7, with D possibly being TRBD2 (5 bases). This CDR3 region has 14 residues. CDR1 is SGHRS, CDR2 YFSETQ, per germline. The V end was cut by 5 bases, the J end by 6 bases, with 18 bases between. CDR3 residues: CASSGTASSREQYF. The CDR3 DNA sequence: TGCGCCAGCAGTGGAACGGCTAGCTCTCGCGAGCAGTACTTC.

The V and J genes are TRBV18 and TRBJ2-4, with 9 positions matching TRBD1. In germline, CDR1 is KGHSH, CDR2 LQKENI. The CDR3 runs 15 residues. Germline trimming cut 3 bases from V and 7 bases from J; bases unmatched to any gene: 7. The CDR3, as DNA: TGTGCCAGCTCACCCTACCGGGACAGGGATAACATTCAGTACTTC. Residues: CASSPYRDRDNIQYF.

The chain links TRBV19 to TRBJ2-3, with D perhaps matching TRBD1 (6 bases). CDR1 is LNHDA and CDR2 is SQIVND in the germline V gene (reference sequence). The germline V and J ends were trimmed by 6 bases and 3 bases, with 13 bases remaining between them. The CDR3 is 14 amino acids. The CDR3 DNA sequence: TGTGCCAGTAGACAGGGAAGGGGGACAGATACGCAGTATTTT. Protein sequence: CASRQGRGTDTQYF. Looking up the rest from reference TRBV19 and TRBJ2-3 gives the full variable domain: DGGITQSPKYLFRKEGQNVTLSCEQNLNHDAMYWYRQDPGQGLRLIYYSQIVNDFQKGDIAEGYSVSREKKESFPLTVTSAQKNPTAFYLCASRQGRGTDTQYFGPGTRLTVL.

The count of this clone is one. The CDR3 loop is CASSPGLGRLGEQFF. The CDR3 DNA reads TGTGCCAGCAGCCCAGGACTAGGACGGCTTGGAGAGCAGTTCTTC. The chain has TRBV11-2 and TRBJ2-1, with 7 bases that match TRBD2. This CDR3 comprises 15 residues. V was pared by 5 bases and J by 10 bases, with 14 bases of the junction left unmatched. CDR1 SGHAT and CDR2 FQNNGV come from the germline V gene.

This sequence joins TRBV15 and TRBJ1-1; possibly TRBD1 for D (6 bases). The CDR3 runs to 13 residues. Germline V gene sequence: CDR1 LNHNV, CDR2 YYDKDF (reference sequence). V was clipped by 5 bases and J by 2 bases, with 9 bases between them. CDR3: CATSARGNTEAFF. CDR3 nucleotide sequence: TGTGCCACCAGCGCCAGGGGTAACACTGAAGCTTTCTTT.

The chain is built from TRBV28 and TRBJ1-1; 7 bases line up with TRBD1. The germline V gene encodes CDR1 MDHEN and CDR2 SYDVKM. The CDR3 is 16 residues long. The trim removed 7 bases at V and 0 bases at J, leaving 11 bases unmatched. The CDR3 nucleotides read TGTGCCAGCAAAACACAGGGGATAAGCATGAACACTGAAGCTTTCTTT. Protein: CASKTQGISMNTEAFF.

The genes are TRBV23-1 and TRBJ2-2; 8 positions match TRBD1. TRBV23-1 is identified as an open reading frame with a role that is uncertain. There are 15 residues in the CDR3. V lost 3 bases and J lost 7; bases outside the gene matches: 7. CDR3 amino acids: CASSQFGQGGGELFF. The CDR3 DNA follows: TGCGCCAGCAGTCAGTTCGGACAGGGAGGCGGGGAGCTGTTTTTT.

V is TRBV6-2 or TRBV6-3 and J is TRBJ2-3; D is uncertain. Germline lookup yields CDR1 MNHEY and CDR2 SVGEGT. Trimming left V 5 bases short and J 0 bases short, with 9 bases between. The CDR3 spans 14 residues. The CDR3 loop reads CASSLGASTDTQYF. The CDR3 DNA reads TGTGCCAGCAGTCTCGGAGCTAGCACAGATACGCAGTATTTT.

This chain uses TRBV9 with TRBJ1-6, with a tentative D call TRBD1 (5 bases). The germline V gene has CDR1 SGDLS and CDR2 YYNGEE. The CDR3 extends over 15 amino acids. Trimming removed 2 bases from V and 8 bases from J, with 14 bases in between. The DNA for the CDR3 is TGTGCCAGCAGCGTCGGGACTGGAAGAGATTCACCCCTCCACTTT. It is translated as CASSVGTGRDSPLHF.

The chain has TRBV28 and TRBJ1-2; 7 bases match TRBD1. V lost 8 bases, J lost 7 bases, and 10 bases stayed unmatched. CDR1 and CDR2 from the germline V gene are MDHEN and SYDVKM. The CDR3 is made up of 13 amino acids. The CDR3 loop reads CASGTRGQIGYTF. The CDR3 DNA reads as TGTGCCAGCGGTACGAGGGGACAGATTGGCTACACCTTC.